This entry lists 9 T cell receptor beta chains sequenced from one sample in a study of cytomegalovirus exposure and HLA in healthy donors. It was with 60 Vbeta and 13 Jbeta primers that the PCR ran. Profiled with immunoSEQ multiplex PCR; TCRdb holds only in-frame clones, not every one. Seen here are 180,000 or so clones, almost 80% observed once, and the top ten hold about 14%. Specimen: PBMCs. The receptors were sampled from a man in his forties or fifties in good health and CMV-seropositive.

This chain joins TRBV28 and TRBJ1-6; TRBD1 aligns across 7 bases. V lost 6 bases to trimming and J lost 4 bases; unmatched junction nucleotides: 3. The CDR3 runs to 14 residues. CDR1 MDHEN and CDR2 SYDVKM come from the germline V gene. For the CDR3, the DNA is TGTGCCAGCAGAGGGGACAGTTATAATTCACCCCTCCACTTT. Protein: CASRGDSYNSPLHF.

DNA for the CDR3: TGTGCCAGCTCAGTGGGGACAGGGGGGAATCAGCCCCAGCATTTT. Its protein is CASSVGTGGNQPQHF. The chain carries TRBV18 and TRBJ1-5; 11 nucleotides align to TRBD1. Germline V CDR1 and CDR2: KGHSH, LQKENI. The CDR3 has 15 residues. The trim removed 5 bases at V and 4 bases at J, leaving 4 bases unmatched. Looking up the rest from reference TRBV18 and TRBJ1-5 gives the full variable domain: NAGVMQNPRHLVRRRGQEARLRCSPMKGHSHVYWYRQLPEEGLKFMVYLQKENIIDESGMPKERFSAEFPKEGPSILRIQQVVRGDSAAYFCASSVGTGGNQPQHFGDGTRLSIL.

The genes are TRBV5-1 and TRBJ2-3; TRBD2 matches 7 bases. This CDR3 has 15 residues. V was pared by 6 bases and J by 5 bases, with 12 bases of the junction left unmatched. Germline V gene sequence: CDR1 SGHRS, CDR2 YFSETQ. The CDR3 spells CASTSGGGGVDTQYF. DNA of the CDR3: TGCGCCAGCACGTCGGGTGGCGGGGGAGTAGATACGCAGTATTTT.

The chain employs TRBV7-2 and TRBJ2-1, with 7 positions matching TRBD2. Trimming took 3 bases from V and 3 from J; bases not matched to a gene: 5. This CDR3 spans 15 amino acids. Germline V CDR1 and CDR2: SGHTA, FQGNSA. The DNA of the CDR3 is TGTGCCAGCAGCTTTTCGGGGGGAAACTACAATGAGCAGTTCTTC. Its protein is CASSFSGGNYNEQFF.

The rearrangement uses TRBV7-6 and TRBJ2-5; 9 bases agree with TRBD1. V lost 2 bases, J lost 3 bases, and 7 bases stayed unmatched. Per germline, CDR1 SGHVS and CDR2 FNYEAQ. The CDR3 has 16 amino acids. CDR3 sequence: CASSLTFGTGKETQYF. As DNA, the CDR3 is TGTGCCAGCAGCTTAACTTTTGGGACAGGGAAAGAGACCCAGTACTTC.

The chain is built from TRBV5-1 and TRBJ2-2; TRBD2 matches 9 bases. CDR3 length: 16 amino acids. The germline V gene encodes CDR1 SGHRS and CDR2 YFSETQ. V trimming: 2 bases; J trimming: 3 bases; junction bases outside the gene matches: 5. The CDR3 spells CASSLDSGGYTGELFF. The CDR3 region has the DNA TGCGCCAGCAGCTTAGATAGCGGGGGCTACACCGGGGAGCTGTTTTTT.

J is TRBJ1-2 and V is TRBV27; 9 nucleotides align to TRBD1. Looked up from germline, CDR1 is MNHEY and CDR2 is SMNVEV (reference sequence). J gave up 4 bases and V 2 bases, and 5 bases lay outside the gene matches. The CDR3 is 15 residues long. The CDR3 DNA follows: TGTGCCAGCAGTTTAAGCGGACAGGGGACCTATGGCTACACCTTC. Its translation is CASSLSGQGTYGYTF.

The chain is built from TRBV6-5 and TRBJ2-2; no clear D. Trimming cost V 7 bases and J 1 base, with 4 bases left between them. This CDR3 spans 12 amino acids. Germline V CDR1 and CDR2: MNHEY, SVGAGI. The CDR3 loop reads CASMRNTGELFF. CDR3 DNA sequence: TGTGCCAGCATGAGGAACACCGGGGAGCTGTTTTTT.

The V and J genes are TRBV9 and TRBJ1-3; no clear D gene. In germline, CDR1 is SGDLS, CDR2 YYNGEE. The CDR3 is 16 amino acids. The V gene lost 0 bases and the J gene lost 0 bases, with 10 bases spanning the gap. CDR3 protein: CASSVATYSSGNTIYF. The CDR3 region has the DNA TGTGCCAGCAGCGTAGCTACCTATAGCTCTGGAAACACCATATATTTT.